These 9 T cell receptor beta chains originate from one sample sequenced in a study of blood T cell repertoires in COVID-19. The repertoire was sequenced with immunoSEQ multiplex PCR; TCRdb's copy has only in-frame clones and lacks some. The top ten hold approximately 15% of the sample, which has roughly 57,000 clones, around 67% seen once. The source material was peripheral blood. These receptors originate from a woman aged 70-85 years with acute or convalescent COVID-19.

The chain couples TRBV7-2 to TRBJ1-2; D perhaps matches TRBD1 (6 bases). With 4 bases removed from V and 4 bases from J, the gap between germline ends came to 19 bases. CDR3 size: 16 residues. Germline V CDR1 and CDR2: SGHTA, FQGNSA. CDR3 DNA: TGTGCCAGCAGCTCCCCACAATACAGGGCTACCTATGGCTACACCTTC. This codes for CASSSPQYRATYGYTF.

This clone showed up just a few times. The rearrangement joins TRBV24-1 to TRBJ2-3; D gene uncertain. Trimming removed 4 bases from V and 0 bases from J, with 4 bases in between. CDR3 length: 13 residues. CDR1 KGHDR and CDR2 SFDVKD come from the germline V gene. CDR3 sequence: CATSERSTDTQYF. The CDR3 DNA reads TGTGCCACCAGTGAGAGAAGCACAGATACGCAGTATTTT.

The chain joins TRBV24-1 to TRBJ2-2; 8 positions match TRBD1. This CDR3 spans 15 amino acids. V lost 3 bases to trimming and J lost 5 bases; unmatched junction nucleotides: 4. Germline V gene lookup returns CDR1 KGHDR and CDR2 SFDVKD. The CDR3 loop reads CATSDTGGRTGELFF. The CDR3 region has the DNA TGTGCCACCAGTGATACAGGGGGTCGGACCGGGGAGCTGTTTTTT.

This chain uses TRBV14 with TRBJ1-6; TRBD1 agrees at 7 bases. After removal of 1 base from V and 4 bases from J, the junction contained 10 bases not matched to a gene. CDR1 is SGHDN, CDR2 FVKESK, per germline. The CDR3 is made up of 18 amino acids. The CDR3 sequence: CASSQGQGLTPYNSPLHF. As DNA, the CDR3 is TGTGCCAGCAGCCAAGGACAGGGTTTGACCCCTTATAATTCACCCCTCCACTTT.

This chain connects TRBV7-3 to TRBJ2-4, with D maybe TRBD2 (7 bases). CDR1 is SGHTA, CDR2 FQGTGA, per germline. The CDR3 has 20 residues. Trimming pared 1 base from V and 3 bases from J, leaving 25 bases between. The CDR3 loop reads CASSLKSGGAGKTVKNIQYF. For the CDR3, the DNA is TGTGCCAGCAGCTTAAAATCTGGGGGGGCAGGAAAGACTGTCAAAAACATTCAGTACTTC.

The rearrangement uses TRBV7-9 and TRBJ2-1; tentative D call: TRBD1 (5 bases). Trimming shortened V by 1 base and J by 3 bases, and 10 bases separated the two germline ends. The CDR3 contains 15 residues. Germline V gives CDR1 SEHNR, CDR2 FQNEAQ (reference sequence). CDR3 in DNA: TGTGCCAGCAGCTTAGGGACAACAGACTACAATGAGCAGTTCTTC. Its translation: CASSLGTTDYNEQFF.

The chain links TRBV20-1 to TRBJ1-1, with 7 bases matching TRBD1. J gave up 4 bases and V 3 bases, and 8 bases lay outside the gene matches. This CDR3 contains 14 residues. From germline, CDR1 is DFQATT and CDR2 SNEGSKA (reference sequence). The CDR3, as DNA: TGCAGTGCTAGTGCGACAGGGTATCTCACTGAAGCTTTCTTT. Its translation is CSASATGYLTEAFF.

This chain uses TRBV5-1 with TRBJ1-5; 7 bases fit TRBD1. The CDR3 has 13 amino acids. CDR1 and CDR2 (germline): SGHRS, YFSETQ. Trimming took 7 bases from V and 7 from J; bases not matched to a gene: 8. CDR3 sequence reads: CASSRDSGQPQHF. CDR3 DNA sequence: TGCGCCAGCTCCCGGGACAGCGGGCAGCCCCAGCATTTT.

The chain carries TRBV19 and TRBJ1-3; possibly TRBD1 for D (6 bases). The V gene lost 5 bases and the J gene lost 0 bases, with 17 bases spanning the gap. Germline V gene data show CDR1 as LNHDA and CDR2 as SQIVND (reference sequence). This CDR3 is 17 amino acids long. The CDR3 here is CASSPSRTVRSGNTIYF. In DNA, the CDR3 is TGTGCCAGTAGTCCGAGCCGGACAGTCCGCTCTGGAAACACCATATATTTT.